This T cell receptor (beta chain) was sequenced for a study of breast tumors, draining lymph nodes, adjacent tissues. Each CDR3 protein gets one entry after TCRdb re-called the multiplex PCR reads with MiXCR. This table has 170,000 or so distinct CDR3 sequences, roughly 30% appearing once. The V and J ends lost 0 bases and 3 bases, in that order; junction bases with no gene match: 2. Germline V gene sequence: CDR1 PRHDT, CDR2 FYEKMQ (reference sequence). The CDR3 runs 16 residues. Study-wide results and limits: The data were judged consistent with most tumor T cells coming from lymph node and expanding in tumor. The lymph node origin of tumor T cells was framed as consistent with a hypothesis, not demonstrated. Tumor and nontumor repertoires were significantly more similar in luminal-like than in basal-like breast cancer.

Breast cancer patients provided tissue from their axillary draining lymph nodes. Note on this clonotype: Its cognate antigen is unknown.

The receptor's source is a female donor with breast cancer. Some clones in this sample may be carry-over from other donors' samples. J is TRBJ1-3 and V is TRBV13; 10 positions agree with TRBD1. The specimen sequenced was axillary lymph node tissue. CDR3 in DNA: TGTGCCAGCAGCTTAGGGACAGGGGGCGGTGGAAACACCATATATTTT. Residues: CASSLGTGGGGNTIYF.